Following are 28 T cell receptor beta chains from one sample sequenced in a study of blood T cell repertoires in COVID-19. Libraries were prepared by immunoSEQ multiplex PCR; TCRdb keeps only in-frame clonotypes and omits some of them. The data hold some 250,000 clones, with roughly nine tenths observed a single time. The specimen was peripheral blood. The receptor source for this set is a man between 60 and 70 years old who had recovered from COVID-19.

The V and J genes are TRBV11-3 and TRBJ2-1; tentative D call: TRBD2 (6 bases). V was clipped by 5 bases and J by 1 base, with 12 bases between them. Germline CDR1 and CDR2: SGHNT and YENEEA. This CDR3 has 15 amino acids. The CDR3 DNA sequence: TGTGCCAGCAGCGGGGGGTCGGGGTCCTACAATGAGCAGTTCTTC. It is translated as CASSGGSGSYNEQFF. The entire variable domain, with the rest obtained from reference TRBV11-3 and TRBJ2-1, is as follows: EAGVVQSPRYKIIEKKQPVAFWCNPISGHNTLYWYLQNLGQGPELLIRYENEEAVDDSQLPKDRFSAERLKGVDSTLKIQPAELGDSAVYLCASSGGSGSYNEQFFGPGTRLTVL.

This clone was counted a single time. V gene TRBV6-6 combines with J gene TRBJ1-5; no reliable D call. The CDR3 length is 14 residues. V gave up 9 bases and J gave up 1 base, with 13 bases separating them. Germline CDR1 reads MNHNY; CDR2 reads SVGAGI (reference sequence). The CDR3, as DNA: TGTGCCAGTAAACGGGAGATAAGCAATCAGCCCCAGCATTTT. Translating gives CASKREISNQPQHF.

This chain links TRBV7-9 with TRBJ1-2; D remains ambiguous. Trimming cost V 2 bases and J 7 bases, with 8 bases left between them. Looked up from germline, CDR1 is SEHNR and CDR2 is FQNEAQ (reference sequence). The CDR3 length is 12 residues. Written as DNA, the CDR3 is TGTGCCAGCAGCTTACGAGAAAGTGGCTACACCTTC. It is translated as CASSLRESGYTF.

The V gene is TRBV5-8, the J gene TRBJ2-1; D ambiguous. This CDR3 has 12 amino acids. Germline V gene lookup returns CDR1 SGHTS and CDR2 YDEGEE. V was shortened by 4 bases and J by 5 bases, with 7 bases between the two germline ends. The CDR3 spells CASSPVNNEQFF. The CDR3 region has the DNA TGTGCCAGCAGCCCAGTCAACAATGAGCAGTTCTTC.

V and J are TRBV5-1 and TRBJ1-2; D gene unclear. Per germline, CDR1 SGHRS and CDR2 YFSETQ. The CDR3 has 13 amino acids. Between the trimmed V and J ends, which lost 0 bases and 4 bases, there was a span of 7 bases. CDR3 residues: CASSLEQRYGYTF. CDR3 nucleotide sequence: TGCGCCAGCAGCTTGGAGCAACGCTATGGCTACACCTTC.

This clone was detected once. This chain joins TRBV4-1 and TRBJ1-3, with D maybe TRBD1 (6 bases). With 3 bases removed from V and 0 bases from J, the gap between germline ends came to 12 bases. This CDR3 region has 16 residues. Germline CDR1 and CDR2: MGHRA and YSYEKL. This chain's CDR3 is CASSQRQVDSGNTIYF. In DNA form, the CDR3 reads TGCGCCAGCAGCCAGCGACAGGTCGACTCTGGAAACACCATATATTTT.

The chain employs TRBV24-1 and TRBJ2-3; weak D call: TRBD1 (7 bases). Germline V gene sequence: CDR1 KGHDR, CDR2 SFDVKD. V was pared by 1 base and J by 0 bases, with 13 bases between. There are 17 residues in the CDR3. CDR3 amino acids: CATSDFQTGTSTDTQYF. DNA of the CDR3: TGTGCCACCAGTGATTTCCAGACAGGGACTAGCACAGATACGCAGTATTTT.

V gene TRBV27 combines with J gene TRBJ2-7; D might be TRBD2 (5 bases). V shed 3 bases and J shed 6 bases, with 12 bases lying between them. The germline CDR1 and CDR2 sequences are MNHEY and SMNVEV (reference sequence). The CDR3 is made up of 13 amino acids. CDR3 protein: CASSFNSGGEQYV. In nucleotides, the CDR3 is TGTGCCAGCAGTTTTAATTCAGGAGGCGAGCAGTACGTC.

The chain recombines TRBV29-1 with TRBJ1-5, with D uncertain. CDR1 SQVTM and CDR2 ANQGSEA come from the germline V gene. V dropped 7 bases and J dropped 7 bases, with 17 bases sitting between them. This CDR3 region has 13 residues. CDR3 protein: CSAKVEHGQPQHF. The CDR3 DNA is TGCAGCGCAAAGGTGGAGCACGGCCAGCCCCAGCATTTT.

V gene TRBV6-5 combines with J gene TRBJ1-5, with TRBD1 matching over 9 bases. Germline V gene data show CDR1 as MNHEY and CDR2 as SVGAGI. The CDR3 totals 14 residues. V lost 10 bases to trimming and J lost 4 bases; unmatched junction nucleotides: 8. The DNA for the CDR3 is TGTGCCACCACGCCCGGGACAGGGAATCAGCCCCAGCATTTT. Translated: CATTPGTGNQPQHF.

The CDR3 is CASSVRGEAGELFF. CDR3 DNA: TGTGCCAGCAGTGTCCGCGGGGAGGCCGGGGAGCTGTTTTTT. The chain combines TRBV25-1 with TRBJ2-2; perhaps TRBD2 as D (6 bases). CDR1 is MGHDK, CDR2 SYGVNS, per germline. The CDR3 consists of 14 residues. The V gene lost 4 bases and the J gene lost 6 bases, with 12 bases spanning the gap.

The V call is TRBV3-1 (or the pseudogene TRBV3-2), the J call TRBJ2-1, with D hard to call. CDR1 and CDR2 from the germline V gene are LGHDT and YNNKEL (reference sequence). CDR3 size: 12 residues. V dropped 4 bases and J dropped 7 bases, with 8 bases sitting between them. The CDR3 bases are TGTGCCAGCAGCCTCCAGACTAATGAGCAGTTCTTC. Translation: CASSLQTNEQFF.

The V call is TRBV9, the J call TRBJ1-3; D is ambiguous. Germline V lookup: CDR1 SGDLS, CDR2 YYNGEE. V shed 4 bases and J shed 0 bases, with 5 bases lying between them. The CDR3 loop spans 13 amino acids. CDR3 in amino acids: CASSPHSGNTIYF. CDR3 DNA: TGTGCCAGCAGCCCCCACTCTGGAAACACCATATATTTT.

In its sample, this clone was seen once. The rearrangement uses TRBV11-2 and TRBJ2-3; D possibly corresponds to TRBD1 (6 bases). This CDR3 is built from 17 residues. V shed 1 base and J shed 0 bases, with 14 bases lying between them. CDR1 and CDR2 from the germline V gene are SGHAT and FQNNGV. CDR3 nucleotide sequence: TGTGCCAGCAGCTTAGCCCCCCGACAGGCTAGCACAGATACGCAGTATTTT. This sequence encodes CASSLAPRQASTDTQYF. Based on the CDR3 plus reference TRBV11-2 and TRBJ2-3, the full variable domain is EAGVAQSPRYKIIEKRQSVAFWCNPISGHATLYWYQQILGQGPKLLIQFQNNGVVDDSQLPKDRFSAERLKGVDSTLKIQPAKLEDSAVYLCASSLAPRQASTDTQYFGPGTRLTVL.

V usage is TRBV5-1 and J usage is TRBJ1-5, with a possible D match to TRBD1 (6 bases). The CDR3 length is 14 residues. Trimming took off 0 bases at V and 6 bases at J, with 10 bases between the two ends. CDR1 and CDR2 from the germline V gene are SGHRS and YFSETQ. Written as DNA, the CDR3 is TGCGCCAGCAGCTTGGAGGGGGTGGGTCAGCCCCAGCATTTT. This sequence encodes CASSLEGVGQPQHF.

The rearrangement uses TRBV5-1 and TRBJ1-2; TRBD1 matches at 11 bases. The germline V gene encodes CDR1 SGHRS and CDR2 YFSETQ. The CDR3 loop spans 15 amino acids. V lost 4 bases, J lost 6 bases, and 8 bases stayed unmatched. DNA for the CDR3: TGCGCCAGCAGCCAAGTGCGGACAGGGGGCGATGGCTACACCTTC. It translates to CASSQVRTGGDGYTF.

The chain carries TRBV3-1 (or the pseudogene TRBV3-2) and TRBJ1-6; 7 nucleotides agree with TRBD1. V shed 1 base, J shed 10 bases, and the junction held 19 bases outside the gene matches. This CDR3 is 19 amino acids long. Germline CDR1 and CDR2: LGHDT and YNNKEL (reference sequence). In nucleotides, the CDR3 is TGTGCCAGCAGCCAAGCTTGGAGGACAGGTTTGGGGGCAGGCTCACCCCTCCACTTT. Translated, it gives CASSQAWRTGLGAGSPLHF.

The chain recombines TRBV6-1 with TRBJ2-1; TRBD1 aligns across 7 bases. Germline lookup yields CDR1 MNHNS and CDR2 SASEGT. V shed 1 base, J shed 7 bases, and the junction held 4 bases outside the gene matches. CDR3 length: 14 residues. For the CDR3, the DNA is TGTGCCAGCAGTGAAGGGCGCAGGGGGAATGAGCAGTTCTTC. Its protein product is CASSEGRRGNEQFF.

This chain joins TRBV7-9 and TRBJ1-3; the match to TRBD1 covers 8 bases. There are 14 residues in the CDR3. Germline trimming cut 1 base from V and 8 bases from J; bases unmatched to any gene: 4. CDR1 SEHNR and CDR2 FQNEAQ come from the germline V gene (reference sequence). CDR3 loop: CASSLGTGFDTIYF. The CDR3 nucleotides read TGTGCCAGCAGCTTAGGGACAGGGTTCGACACCATATATTTT. The entire variable domain, with the rest obtained from reference TRBV7-9 and TRBJ1-3, is as follows: DTGVSQNPRHKITKRGQNVTFRCDPISEHNRLYWYRQTLGQGPEFLTYFQNEAQLEKSRLLSDRFSAERPKGSFSTLEIQRTEQGDSAMYLCASSLGTGFDTIYFGEGSWLTVV.

This clone was found once. V usage is TRBV7-9 and J usage is TRBJ2-1; the D is unclear. The CDR3 has 16 residues. Germline V gives CDR1 SEHNR, CDR2 FQNEAQ (reference sequence). The V end lost 6 bases, the J end lost 7 bases, and 22 bases lay between the germline ends. DNA for the CDR3: TGTGCCAGCAGTCCATCCGGGTTCTCCTCGGTAAATGAGCAGTTCTTC. Translation: CASSPSGFSSVNEQFF. The full variable domain, completed using reference TRBV7-9 and TRBJ2-1, is DTGVSQNPRHKITKRGQNVTFRCDPISEHNRLYWYRQTLGQGPEFLTYFQNEAQLEKSRLLSDRFSAERPKGSFSTLEIQRTEQGDSAMYLCASSPSGFSSVNEQFFGPGTRLTVL.

There are many counts of this clone. The chain is built from TRBV7-9 and TRBJ1-2; 10 bases map to TRBD1. This CDR3 is 13 amino acids long. CDR1 and CDR2 from the germline V gene are SEHNR and FQNEAQ (reference sequence). V trimming: 5 bases; J trimming: 8 bases; junction bases outside the gene matches: 5. The CDR3 nucleotides are TGTGCCAGCAGCATAGACAGGGGGCGAGGCTACACCTTC. Residues: CASSIDRGRGYTF.

In its sample, this clone was seen once. The genes are TRBV6-5 and TRBJ2-3, with D possibly TRBD2 on 5 matching bases. V was shortened by 0 bases and J by 9 bases, with 10 bases between the two germline ends. The CDR3 length is 13 residues. Per the germline V gene, CDR1 is MNHEY and CDR2 is SVGAGI. The CDR3 bases are TGTGCCAGCAGTTACTCGATTTCTAGCACGCAGTATTTT. The encoded protein is CASSYSISSTQYF.

The chain couples TRBV18 to TRBJ2-3, with D perhaps matching TRBD2 (7 bases). The CDR3 has 13 amino acids. V was cut by 6 bases and J by 3 bases, with 10 bases left in between. Germline assignment: CDR1 KGHSH and CDR2 LQKENI. The CDR3 region is CASSGGQTDTQYF. Written as DNA, the CDR3 is TGTGCCAGCTCGGGGGGGCAGACAGATACGCAGTATTTT.

The chain couples TRBV30 to TRBJ1-4, with D maybe TRBD1 (5 bases). The CDR3 sequence is 14 residues long. Germline loops: CDR1 GTSNPN, CDR2 SVGIG (reference sequence). The V end was cut by 0 bases, the J end by 4 bases, with 9 bases between. DNA of the CDR3: TGTGCCTGGAGTGTACAGGCCATTAATGAAAAACTGTTTTTT. This codes for CAWSVQAINEKLFF.

CDR3 sequence: CAWRGVGGLETQYF. The CDR3 region has the DNA TGTGCCTGGAGGGGAGTAGGGGGCCTGGAGACCCAGTACTTC. The genes are TRBV30 and TRBJ2-5; 7 bases map to TRBD1. CDR1 and CDR2 (germline): GTSNPN, SVGIG (reference sequence). Unmatched junction bases numbered 9, after V lost 3 bases and J lost 5 bases. The length of the CDR3 is 14 residues.

V is TRBV3-1 (or the pseudogene TRBV3-2) and J is TRBJ2-2; 9 bases align to TRBD2. The CDR3 covers 16 residues. After removal of 0 bases from V and 1 base from J, the junction contained 0 bases not matched to a gene. Germline-derived CDR1 and CDR2 are LGHDT and YNNKEL (reference sequence). The DNA for the CDR3 is TGTGCCAGCAGCCAAGATAGCGGGGGGAACACCGGGGAGCTGTTTTTT. As protein: CASSQDSGGNTGELFF.

The J gene is TRBJ2-1, the V gene TRBV18; the match to TRBD1 covers 8 bases. The V segment lost 4 bases and the J segment 9 bases; nucleotides outside the gene matches: 2. The germline V gene has CDR1 KGHSH and CDR2 LQKENI. CDR3 length: 12 residues. Written as DNA, the CDR3 is TGTGCCAGCTCACAACAGGGGGTTGAGCAGTTCTTC. This encodes CASSQQGVEQFF.

This clone was detected only once. The rearrangement uses TRBV28 and TRBJ1-5, with D perhaps matching TRBD1 (6 bases). Per germline, CDR1 MDHEN and CDR2 SYDVKM. The CDR3 has 17 residues. V gave up 5 bases and J gave up 7 bases, with 24 bases separating them. CDR3 region: CASSPRNVGQKGQPQHF. CDR3 in DNA: TGTGCCAGCAGTCCAAGGAATGTAGGACAGAAGGGGCAGCCCCAGCATTTT.